This T cell receptor (beta chain) was identified in a study of response to subunit inactivated influenza vaccine. CDR1 is MNHNS and CDR2 is SASEGT in the germline V gene. This CDR3 has 13 residues. The V segment lost 10 bases and the J segment 2 bases; nucleotides outside the gene matches: 8. TCRdb recomputed calls from the RT-PCR reads with MiXCR, one row per CDR3 protein. The sample holds hundreds of thousands of distinct CDR3 sequences; less than 8% are singletons and the top ten take around 13%. There are a few counts of this clonotype. Its antigen is not identified. Study-level findings and limits: Few additional T cells are recruited per seasonal influenza vaccination, authors suggested.

The starting material was PBMCs from blood, obtained approximately 25 months after vaccination. The V gene is TRBV6-1, the J gene TRBJ2-7, with TRBD2 identical over 7 bases. This TCR was sampled from a man between 50 and 75 years old who received an inactivated influenza vaccine. CDR3 protein: CATNREAPYEQYF. The CDR3, as DNA: TGTGCCACCAACCGGGAGGCACCCTACGAGCAGTACTTC.